The 25 T cell receptor beta chains given below trace back to one sample, sequenced in a study of cytomegalovirus exposure and HLA in healthy donors. The PCR employed 60 Vbeta primers together with 13 Jbeta primers. Clones were read by immunoSEQ multiplex PCR, and TCRdb kept only the in-frame ones, dropping some. The repertoire has about 200,000 clones, about 78% of them found once; the top ten carry just under 3%. The material sequenced was PBMCs. Receptors originate from a woman between 25 and 40 years old in good health and CMV-seronegative.

This clone was seen a few times. The chain combines TRBV21-1 with TRBJ2-1; the table's D call of TRBD2 was not tested on the DNA. TRBV21-1 is a pseudogene. CDR3 length: 18 amino acids. The CDR3 coding sequence is TGTGCCAGCAGCAAGACCTCTAATGTAAGCGGGAGATACAATGAGCAGTTCTTC. Residues: CASSKTSNVSGRYNEQFF.

V is TRBV27 and J is TRBJ2-6; weak D call: TRBD2 (6 bases). Germline V lookup: CDR1 MNHEY, CDR2 SMNVEV (reference sequence). CDR3 length equals 14 residues. The germline V and J ends were trimmed by 4 bases and 4 bases, with 8 bases remaining between them. CDR3: CASSSRGGANVLTF. CDR3 in DNA: TGTGCCAGCAGTTCCCGGGGGGGGGCCAACGTCCTGACTTTC.

The chain employs TRBV19 and TRBJ1-5; TRBD1 agrees at 10 bases. Germline CDR1 and CDR2: LNHDA and SQIVND (reference sequence). CDR3 length: 15 amino acids. V shed 6 bases and J 11 bases; nucleotides not matched to a gene: 13. The chain's CDR3 is CASRMPGQGNMAQHF. CDR3 coding DNA: TGTGCCAGTAGGATGCCGGGACAGGGGAATATGGCCCAGCATTTT.

This sequence joins TRBV9 and TRBJ2-3, with 13 bases matching TRBD2. Germline lookup yields CDR1 SGDLS and CDR2 YYNGEE. The CDR3 spans 17 residues. The J segment lost 5 bases and the V segment lost 4 bases, leaving 10 bases of the junction unmatched. This CDR3 is CASSPRPLAGGRDTQYF. The CDR3 coding sequence is TGTGCCAGCAGCCCAAGACCACTAGCGGGGGGGAGAGATACGCAGTATTTT.

The rearrangement links TRBV5-6 to TRBJ1-2; D remains unclear. Germline loops: CDR1 SGHDT, CDR2 YYEEEE. There are 14 residues in the CDR3. Trimming removed 4 bases at V and 2 bases at J, with 12 bases between. The CDR3 DNA reads TGTGCCAGCAGCGAGCTGAGGGTAAACTATGGCTACACCTTC. The encoded protein is CASSELRVNYGYTF. The entire variable domain, with the rest obtained from reference TRBV5-6 and TRBJ1-2, is as follows: DAGVTQSPTHLIKTRGQQVTLRCSPKSGHDTVSWYQQALGQGPQFIFQYYEEEERQRGNFPDRFSGHQFPNYSSELNVNALLLGDSALYLCASSELRVNYGYTFGSGTRLTVV.

The V call is TRBV10-3, the J call TRBJ2-2; the D gene is possibly TRBD2 (5 bases). The CDR3 is 14 residues long. V lost 8 bases to trimming and J lost 5 bases, with 15 bases between them. Germline CDR1 and CDR2: ENHRY and SYGVKD. The CDR3 nucleotides are TGTGCCATCCCTGGTGGGAGTAAAACCGGGGAGCTGTTTTTT. Encoded protein: CAIPGGSKTGELFF.

The chain employs TRBV29-1 and TRBJ1-1; weak D call: TRBD1 (6 bases). CDR1 is SQVTM and CDR2 is ANQGSEA in the germline V gene. V lost 2 bases and J 1 base, leaving 8 bases between the germline ends. The CDR3 is made up of 13 amino acids. This CDR3 is CSVEPQGNTEAFF. The DNA for the CDR3 is TGCAGCGTTGAACCACAGGGGAACACTGAAGCTTTCTTT.

The V call is TRBV6-1, the J call TRBJ1-2; a possible D gene is TRBD1 (6 bases). The CDR3 covers 13 residues. V gave up 3 bases and J gave up 8 bases, with 13 bases separating them. Germline lookup yields CDR1 MNHNS and CDR2 SASEGT. The CDR3 region is CASSETGRDGYTF. The CDR3 DNA is TGTGCCAGCAGTGAGACAGGAAGGGACGGCTACACCTTC.

The V call is TRBV5-6, the J call TRBJ2-1; no firm D call. CDR1 and CDR2 (germline): SGHDT, YYEEEE. V gave up 4 bases and J gave up 0 bases, with 14 bases separating them. This CDR3 is 16 amino acids long. The CDR3 reads CASSITVISSYNEQFF. Written as DNA, the CDR3 is TGTGCCAGCAGCATTACAGTTATTAGCTCCTACAATGAGCAGTTCTTC.

The J gene is TRBJ2-7, the V gene TRBV10-3; 8 nucleotides match TRBD1. The ends lost 4 bases at V and 6 bases at J; junction bases unmatched: 11. Germline assignment: CDR1 ENHRY and CDR2 SYGVKD. The CDR3 covers 15 residues. The CDR3: CAISVGQGASGEQYF. CDR3 nucleotides: TGTGCCATCAGTGTAGGGCAGGGGGCGTCGGGCGAGCAGTACTTC.

The chain couples TRBV4-2 to TRBJ2-6; D is unclear. CDR1 is LGHNA and CDR2 is YNFKEQ in the germline V gene. The V end was cut by 0 bases, the J end by 1 base, with 7 bases between. The CDR3 has 16 residues. The CDR3 DNA reads as TGTGCCAGCAGCCAAGAACCCGGGTCTGGGGCCAACGTCCTGACTTTC. Its protein is CASSQEPGSGANVLTF.

V is TRBV6-1 and J is TRBJ2-5; tentative D call: TRBD1 (6 bases). Germline CDR1 and CDR2: MNHNS and SASEGT. Trimming took 0 bases from V and 2 from J, leaving 10 bases between them. The CDR3 sequence is 15 residues long. CDR3 in amino acids: CASSEAYREQETQYF. CDR3 nucleotide sequence: TGTGCCAGCAGTGAAGCTTACAGGGAACAAGAGACCCAGTACTTC.

This clone showed up just once. J is TRBJ2-1 and V is TRBV5-8; D is perhaps TRBD1 (6 bases). Germline V lookup: CDR1 SGHTS, CDR2 YDEGEE. Trimming removed 6 bases at V and 8 bases at J, with 18 bases between. This CDR3 has 14 amino acids. In nucleotides, the CDR3 is TGTGCCAGCAACGAATACGACAGGATCTATGAGCAGTTCTTC. Its translation: CASNEYDRIYEQFF.

V usage is TRBV5-8 and J usage is TRBJ2-7; D gene ambiguous. Trimming removed 1 base at V and 2 bases at J, with 10 bases between. This CDR3 is 14 amino acids long. The germline gives CDR1 SGHTS, CDR2 YDEGEE. The CDR3 bases are TGTGCCAGCAGCTTGTATCCAGAAACCTACGAGCAGTACTTC. Amino acids: CASSLYPETYEQYF.

The chain carries TRBV6-5 and TRBJ2-7, with 7 bases fitting TRBD1. CDR3 length: 16 amino acids. V lost 4 bases, J lost 4 bases, and 13 bases stayed unmatched. Germline V gene sequence: CDR1 MNHEY, CDR2 SVGAGI. The CDR3 protein is CASSSRDRRITYEQYF. CDR3 nucleotide sequence: TGTGCCAGCAGTTCCCGGGACAGAAGGATTACGTACGAGCAGTACTTC.

With respect to this clone: A junction end diverges from the germline sequence, so it may reflect a read error. The gene calls are TRBV30 and TRBJ1-2, with a weak D call TRBD1 (6 bases). The CDR3 length is 13 residues. Germline CDR1 GTSNPN, CDR2 SVGIG (reference sequence). CDR3 sequence (DNA): TGTGCCTGGAGTATAGGGGGAGGGGGTGGCTACCCCTTC. This gives the protein CAWSIGGGGGYPF.

The chain links TRBV7-2 to TRBJ2-1; D gene uncertain. Germline V lookup: CDR1 SGHTA, CDR2 FQGNSA. This CDR3 comprises 16 residues. V lost 5 bases and J lost 1, with 15 bases in between. The CDR3 sequence is CASSPTKRVSYNEQFF. In nucleotides, the CDR3 is TGTGCCAGCAGCCCAACGAAAAGAGTTTCCTACAATGAGCAGTTCTTC. Variable domain in full (rest from reference TRBV7-2 and TRBJ2-1): GAGVSQSPSNKVTEKGKDVELRCDPISGHTALYWYRQSLGQGLEFLIYFQGNSAPDKSGLPSDRFSAERTGGSVSTLTIQRTQQEDSAVYLCASSPTKRVSYNEQFFGPGTRLTVL.

This clone was picked up a small number of times. The chain links TRBV6-5 to TRBJ2-3; D uncertain. Germline assignment: CDR1 MNHEY and CDR2 SVGAGI. This CDR3 comprises 15 residues. V was pared by 0 bases and J by 1 base, with 8 bases between. The CDR3 bases are TGTGCCAGCAGTTACTCGTGGCCTGGCACAGATACGCAGTATTTT. It codes for CASSYSWPGTDTQYF.

This clone was recorded a few times. The rearrangement joins TRBV19 to TRBJ1-1; TRBD1 is a possible D gene (6 bases). This CDR3 is 16 amino acids long. Deletions cut 1 base from V and 2 bases from J, with 14 bases between. Germline V gene lookup returns CDR1 LNHDA and CDR2 SQIVND (reference sequence). As DNA, the CDR3 is TGTGCCAGTAGTATAGGATCGGGGGGGCGCAACACTGAAGCTTTCTTT. It specifies CASSIGSGGRNTEAFF.

The chain links TRBV6-1 to TRBJ1-4, with 9 positions matching TRBD1. This CDR3 comprises 18 residues. Looked up from germline, CDR1 is MNHNS and CDR2 is SASEGT. V shed 2 bases and J 6 bases; nucleotides not matched to a gene: 13. The CDR3 reads CASSEFWDRVRVDEKLFF. The DNA of the CDR3 is TGTGCCAGCAGTGAATTTTGGGACAGGGTTAGAGTTGATGAAAAACTGTTTTTT.

The chain links TRBV5-1 to TRBJ2-1; TRBD1 matches at 9 bases. With V trimmed by 0 bases and J by 3 bases, 10 bases remained unmatched. This CDR3 is 18 amino acids long. Germline CDR1 SGHRS, CDR2 YFSETQ. CDR3 sequence: CASSLGTGVGTFYNEQFF. The CDR3 DNA is TGCGCCAGCAGCTTGGGGACAGGGGTAGGGACCTTCTACAATGAGCAGTTCTTC.

The chain employs TRBV5-1 and TRBJ2-4; possibly TRBD2 for D (6 bases). The V gene lost 3 bases and the J gene lost 0 bases, with 13 bases spanning the gap. CDR3 length: 16 amino acids. Germline V gene data show CDR1 as SGHRS and CDR2 as YFSETQ. The CDR3 bases are TGCGCCAGCAGCTCAACGAGCGGGTTAGCCAAAAACATTCAGTACTTC. This encodes CASSSTSGLAKNIQYF.

The J gene is TRBJ2-5, the V gene TRBV5-1, with 8 bases aligning to TRBD2. Trimming at V came to 4 bases and at J to 2 bases, leaving 7 bases not matched to a gene. The CDR3 contains 15 residues. Germline V gene lookup returns CDR1 SGHRS and CDR2 YFSETQ. DNA for the CDR3: TGCGCCAGCAGCAACCGGGGGGGCCCGCAAGAGACCCAGTACTTC. It translates to CASSNRGGPQETQYF.

The chain couples TRBV5-1 to TRBJ2-3, with 10 bases lining up with TRBD2. The ends lost 5 bases at V and 5 bases at J; junction bases unmatched: 5. The CDR3 sequence is 14 residues long. Germline V gene sequence: CDR1 SGHRS, CDR2 YFSETQ. The CDR3 region has the DNA TGCGCCAGCAGTATAGCGGGGGGTCGAGATACGCAGTATTTT. Residues: CASSIAGGRDTQYF.

As for this clone: An end of the junction differs from the germline gene, which may be a read error. DNA of the CDR3: TGCGCCAGCAGCTTGCAAGCGACCTATGGCTACCCCTTC. This translates into CASSLQATYGYPF. This rearrangement joins TRBV5-1 to TRBJ1-2, with D unresolved. The germline CDR1 and CDR2 sequences are SGHRS and YFSETQ. CDR3 length: 13 amino acids.